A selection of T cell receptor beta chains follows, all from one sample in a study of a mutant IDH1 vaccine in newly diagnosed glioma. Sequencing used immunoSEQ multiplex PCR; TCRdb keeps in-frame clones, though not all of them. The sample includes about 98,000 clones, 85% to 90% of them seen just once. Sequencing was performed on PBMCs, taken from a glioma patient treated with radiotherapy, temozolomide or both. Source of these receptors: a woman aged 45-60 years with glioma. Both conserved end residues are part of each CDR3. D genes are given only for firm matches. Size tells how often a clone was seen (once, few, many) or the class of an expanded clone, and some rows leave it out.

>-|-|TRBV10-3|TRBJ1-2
CAISDLQGGYGYTF
TGTGCCATCAGTGACTTACAGGGAGGCTATGGCTACACCTTC
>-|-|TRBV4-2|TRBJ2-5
CASSQSFQETQYF
TGTGCCAGCAGCCAGAGCTTTCAAGAGACCCAGTACTTC
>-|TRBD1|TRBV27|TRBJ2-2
CASSPDRGPYNTGELFF
TGTGCCAGCAGTCCGGACAGGGGACCTTATAACACCGGGGAGCTGTTTTTT
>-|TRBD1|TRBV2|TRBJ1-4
CASGGQDNEKLFF
TGTGCCAGCGGAGGACAGGATAATGAAAAACTGTTTTTT
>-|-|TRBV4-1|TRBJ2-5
CASSEAVGFGGETQYF
TGCGCCAGCAGCGAAGCAGTTGGATTCGGGGGAGAGACCCAGTACTTC
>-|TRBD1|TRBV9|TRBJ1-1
CASSVEDRGYTEAFF
TGTGCCAGCAGCGTAGAGGACAGGGGTTACACTGAAGCTTTCTTT
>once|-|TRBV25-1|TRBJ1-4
CASSPKDQGWEEKLFF
TGTGCCAGCAGTCCGAAAGATCAGGGTTGGGAAGAAAAACTGTTTTTT
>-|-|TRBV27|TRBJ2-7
CASSINRADYEQYF
TGTGCCAGCAGTATCAACAGGGCGGACTACGAGCAGTACTTC
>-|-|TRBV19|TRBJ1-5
CASSPTPYQPQHF
TGTGCCAGTAGTCCCACCCCCTATCAGCCCCAGCATTTT
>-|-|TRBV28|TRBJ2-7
CASSFRGDAYEQYF
TGTGCCAGCAGTTTTCGAGGGGACGCATACGAGCAGTACTTC
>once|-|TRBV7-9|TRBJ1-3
CASSLSAARPGTGNTIYF
TGTGCCAGCAGCTTGTCGGCGGCCCGGCCGGGGACTGGAAACACCATATATTTT
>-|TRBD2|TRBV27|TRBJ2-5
CASSPELAGTMYQETQYF
TGTGCCAGCAGCCCCGAACTAGCGGGAACGATGTACCAAGAGACCCAGTACTTC
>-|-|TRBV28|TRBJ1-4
CASRDPSPPEGEKLFF
TGTGCCAGCCGGGACCCCTCGCCGCCGGAGGGTGAAAAACTGTTTTTT
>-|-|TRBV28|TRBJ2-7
CASSLGVGRGEQYF
TGTGCCAGCAGTTTGGGCGTGGGGAGAGGAGAGCAGTACTTC
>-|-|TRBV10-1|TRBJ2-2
CASSVGQSNTGELFF
TGCGCCAGCAGTGTGGGACAATCGAACACCGGGGAGCTGTTTTTT
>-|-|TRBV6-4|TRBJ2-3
CASSDVWGTDTQYF
TGTGCCAGCAGTGACGTCTGGGGCACAGATACGCAGTATTTT
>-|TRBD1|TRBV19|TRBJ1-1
CASSITGANTEAFF
TGTGCCAGTAGTATAACAGGGGCGAACACTGAAGCTTTCTTT
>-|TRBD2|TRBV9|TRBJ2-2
CASSPRLADRGELFF
TGTGCCAGCAGCCCCCGACTAGCGGATCGCGGGGAGCTGTTTTTT
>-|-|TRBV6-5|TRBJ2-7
CASSYSGGASYEQYF
TGTGCCAGCAGTTACTCGGGGGGAGCCTCCTACGAGCAGTACTTC
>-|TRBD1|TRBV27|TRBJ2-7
CASSPPGTEFYEQYF
TGTGCCAGCAGTCCCCCCGGGACAGAATTCTACGAGCAGTACTTC
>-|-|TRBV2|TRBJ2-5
CASRLQETQYF
TGTGCCAGCAGGCTCCAAGAGACCCAGTACTTC
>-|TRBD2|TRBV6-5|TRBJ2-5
CASSGLADLQETQYF
TGTGCCAGCAGCGGACTAGCAGACCTCCAAGAGACCCAGTACTTC
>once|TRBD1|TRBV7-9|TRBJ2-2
CASSPQGESLFF
TGTGCCAGCAGCCCCCAGGGGGAGAGCTTGTTTTTT
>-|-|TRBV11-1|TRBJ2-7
CASSFGHTYEQYF
TGTGCCAGCAGCTTTGGACACACCTACGAGCAGTACTTC